The 5 T cell receptor beta chains given below trace back to one sample, sequenced in a study of T-cell memory formation after mild COVID-19. TCRdb called the 5' RACE reads again in MiXCR, with one record for every CDR3 protein. Of under 650,000 distinct CDR3 sequences listed, 18% are singletons. The sequenced material came from PBMCs or a T cell subset sorted from them (not recorded which). Source of these receptors: an adult woman who had mild COVID-19 (a few samples of this study predate the infection). Cell type and time point are not known.

The rearrangement links TRBV12-5 to TRBJ2-7; D is uncertain. Trimming removed 2 bases from V and 3 bases from J, with 23 bases in between. There are 18 residues in the CDR3. Looked up from germline, CDR1 is LGHNT and CDR2 is FRNRAP. The CDR3 spells CASGLNSRTWRMIYEQYF. The CDR3 DNA reads as TGTGCTAGTGGTTTGAACTCTAGGACGTGGCGGATGATCTACGAGCAGTACTTC. The variable domain in full, completed from reference TRBV12-5 and TRBJ2-7, reads DARVTQTPRHKVTEMGQEVTMRCQPILGHNTVFWYRQTMMQGLELLAYFRNRAPLDDSGMPKDRFSAEMPDATLATLKIQPSEPRDSAVYFCASGLNSRTWRMIYEQYFGPGTRLTVT.

J is TRBJ2-7 and V is TRBV29-1, with 7 bases fitting TRBD2. Germline CDR1 reads SQVTM; CDR2 reads ANQGSEA. The CDR3 is 13 amino acids. The junction had 0 bases not matched to a gene; V was cut back by 1 base and J by 0 bases. This CDR3 reads CSVEAGGSYEQYF. DNA of the CDR3: TGCAGCGTTGAAGCGGGAGGCTCCTACGAGCAGTACTTC.

In its sample, this clonotype was seen many times. The chain joins TRBV4-2 to TRBJ2-1; 8 bases map to TRBD2. The CDR3 runs 16 residues. Germline CDR1 reads LGHNA; CDR2 reads YNFKEQ. Unmatched junction bases numbered 1, after V lost 0 bases and J lost 0 bases. The CDR3 sequence: CASSQDLAGSYNEQFF. CDR3 DNA sequence: TGTGCCAGCAGCCAAGATCTAGCGGGCTCCTACAATGAGCAGTTCTTC.

CDR3 protein: CAYPERGGGDTQYF. As DNA, the CDR3 is TGTGCCTACCCGGAGCGGGGGGGCGGGGATACGCAGTATTTT. The chain joins TRBV7-9 to TRBJ2-3, with 10 bases lining up with TRBD2. The CDR3 has 14 residues. The germline V gene has CDR1 SEHNR and CDR2 FQNEAQ (reference sequence). V trimming: 11 bases; J trimming: 6 bases; junction bases outside the gene matches: 11.

This clonotype was detected a few times. This chain links TRBV20-1 with TRBJ2-7, with TRBD1 matching 7 bases. J gave up 3 bases and V 5 bases, and 7 bases lay outside the gene matches. Germline CDR1 is DFQATT and CDR2 is SNEGSKA (reference sequence). The CDR3 sequence is 13 residues long. CDR3 sequence: CSAETGIGYEQYF. Here the CDR3 DNA reads TGCAGTGCTGAGACAGGGATTGGCTACGAGCAGTACTTC.